Listed below are T cell receptor beta chains from one sample, sequenced in a study of radiation and T cells in renal cell carcinoma. Here immunoSEQ multiplex PCR was the method, and the copy in TCRdb shows in-frame clones only, minus some. In the table there are around 130,000 clones, roughly 77% of which are singletons. The sample was blood, taken from a patient whose treatment included radiotherapy and nephrectomy. Receptors originate from an older woman with renal cell carcinoma. Each CDR3 is given with its conserved first and last residue. Fields, in order: J gene, V gene, D gene, clone size, CDR3 protein, CDR3 DNA. The D gene is left open where the match is weak. Some rows have no size entry. The others give once, few or many, or a class for an expanded clone.

TRBJ2-5	TRBV28	NA	NA	CASSSRTSGAGETQYF	TGTGCCAGCAGTAGTCGAACATCGGGGGCTGGGGAGACCCAGTACTTC
TRBJ2-3	TRBV6-1	NA	NA	CASRALWYTDTQYF	TGTGCCAGCCGGGCGTTGTGGTACACAGATACGCAGTATTTT
TRBJ1-1	TRBV19	NA	NA	CASSKGGLGTEAFF	TGTGCCAGTAGTAAAGGGGGGCTTGGCACTGAAGCTTTCTTT
TRBJ2-2	TRBV5-1	NA	NA	CASSPGLGDTGELFF	TGCGCCAGCAGCCCAGGACTGGGGGACACCGGGGAGCTGTTTTTT
TRBJ1-4	TRBV28	NA	once	CASSSLLGGNEKLFF	TGTGCCAGCAGTTCCTTGTTAGGGGGTAATGAAAAACTGTTTTTT
TRBJ1-1	TRBV18	NA	NA	CASSPKSDLTEAFF	TGTGCCAGCTCACCAAAATCGGACCTCACTGAAGCTTTCTTT
TRBJ2-7	TRBV7-7	NA	NA	CASSLSRGHSYEQYF	TGTGCTAGCAGCCTTTCGCGGGGGCACTCCTACGAGCAGTACTTC
TRBJ1-1	TRBV7-3	NA	NA	CASSSQEGTEAFF	TGTGCCAGCAGCTCTCAGGAAGGCACTGAAGCTTTCTTT
TRBJ1-4	TRBV7-6	NA	few	CASSLLRGELFF	TGTGCCAGCAGCTTATTAAGGGGGGAACTGTTTTTT
TRBJ2-2	TRBV5-4	TRBD2	NA	CASSPPTGGAHTGELFF	TGTGCCAGCAGCCCTCCCACGGGGGGGGCCCACACCGGGGAGCTGTTTTTT
TRBJ2-3	TRBV6-4	NA	NA	CASSRGGFTDTQYF	TGTGCCAGCAGCCGGGGCGGATTCACAGATACGCAGTATTTT